This T cell receptor (beta chain) comes out of a study of T-cell memory formation after mild COVID-19. TCRdb fed the 5' RACE reads into MiXCR, producing one record per CDR3 protein. The sample records some 150,000 distinct CDR3 sequences, about 19% being singletons. The CDR3 spans 15 residues. The germline gives CDR1 SNHLY, CDR2 FYNNEI. Between the trimmed V and J ends, which lost 4 bases and 5 bases, there was a span of 17 bases. This clonotype was sampled from an adult woman who had mild COVID-19 (a few samples of this study predate the infection). Cell type and time point are not known. Sequencing was done on a sample of PBMCs or a T cell subset sorted from them (not recorded which). This chain uses TRBV2 with TRBJ2-5; a possible D gene is TRBD1 (7 bases). The CDR3 region has the DNA TGTGCCAGCAGTGGGACAGGTGGGAGGTCGGAGACCCAGTACTTC. It yields the protein CASSGTGGRSETQYF.